Presented here are 12 T cell receptor beta chains from one specimen sequenced in a study of blood T cell repertoires in COVID-19. Some clones are missing from TCRdb's copy, which holds only in-frame ones; the method was immunoSEQ multiplex PCR. The sample has about 190,000 clones, 80% to 85% seen once. The specimen sequenced was peripheral blood. These receptor sequences come from a woman aged 40-49 years with acute or convalescent COVID-19.

The chain couples TRBV19 to TRBJ2-1; D is possibly TRBD2 (7 bases). The CDR3 spans 13 residues. Germline V gene data show CDR1 as LNHDA and CDR2 as SQIVND (reference sequence). The V gene lost 10 bases and the J gene lost 5 bases, with 15 bases spanning the gap. The CDR3 sequence is CATRGGSHNEQFF. CDR3 in DNA: TGTGCCACGAGGGGGGGCAGTCACAATGAGCAGTTCTTC.

This chain uses TRBV7-2 with TRBJ2-1, with D possibly being TRBD2 (5 bases). Germline loops: CDR1 SGHTA, CDR2 FQGNSA. The CDR3 is 11 residues long. The ends were cut back, 4 bases at V and 9 bases at J, with 7 bases in the middle. The CDR3 is CASSWAGEQFF. CDR3 coding DNA: TGTGCCAGCAGCTGGGCGGGTGAGCAGTTCTTC.

The rearrangement joins TRBV27 to TRBJ2-6, with D tentatively TRBD1 (5 bases). Trimming removed 9 bases at V and 2 bases at J, with 8 bases between. The germline V gene encodes CDR1 MNHEY and CDR2 SMNVEV (reference sequence). This CDR3 region has 13 residues. CDR3 sequence (DNA): TGTGCCAGTCAGGGTACTGGGGCCAACGTCCTGACTTTC. This encodes CASQGTGANVLTF.

This chain connects TRBV7-9 to TRBJ1-5, with TRBD1 matching 7 bases. The CDR3 is 13 residues long. Germline V gene sequence: CDR1 SEHNR, CDR2 FQNEAQ (reference sequence). The V gene end was trimmed by 3 bases and the J gene end by 5 bases; junction bases not matched to a gene: 1. The CDR3 bases are TGTGCCAGCAGCTTCAGGGGGGATCAGCCCCAGCATTTT. Translating gives CASSFRGDQPQHF.

The rearrangement joins TRBV19 to TRBJ1-2; 7 bases match TRBD1. The CDR3 is made up of 15 amino acids. CDR1 LNHDA and CDR2 SQIVND come from the germline V gene (reference sequence). V lost 5 bases to trimming and J lost 5 bases; unmatched junction nucleotides: 11. The CDR3 here is CASSLQGGAGYGYTF. CDR3 coding DNA: TGTGCCAGTAGTCTCCAAGGGGGCGCCGGGTATGGCTACACCTTC.

The J gene is TRBJ1-5, the V gene TRBV6-5, with D perhaps TRBD1 (5 bases). V dropped 4 bases and J dropped 7 bases, with 17 bases sitting between them. The CDR3 loop spans 15 amino acids. Germline V lookup: CDR1 MNHEY, CDR2 SVGAGI. In DNA form, the CDR3 reads TGTGCCAGCAGTTCCGTTAGCCCCCGGGGGCAGCCCCAGCATTTT. Its translation is CASSSVSPRGQPQHF.

In this sample, this clone turned up a few times. CDR3: CASSLASPQYEQYF. The CDR3 DNA is TGTGCCAGCAGCTTAGCCTCCCCCCAGTACGAGCAGTACTTC. The chain uses TRBV11-2 and TRBJ2-7; no clear D gene. The length of the CDR3 is 14 residues. Germline-derived CDR1 and CDR2 are SGHAT and FQNNGV. The V and J ends lost 1 base and 4 bases respectively, with 11 bases between them. The whole variable domain, remainder taken from reference TRBV11-2 and TRBJ2-7, is EAGVAQSPRYKIIEKRQSVAFWCNPISGHATLYWYQQILGQGPKLLIQFQNNGVVDDSQLPKDRFSAERLKGVDSTLKIQPAKLEDSAVYLCASSLASPQYEQYFGPGTRLTVT.

The V call is TRBV6-6, the J call TRBJ2-1; tentative D call: TRBD1 (6 bases). The CDR3 length is 11 residues. Germline V gene lookup returns CDR1 MNHNY and CDR2 SVGAGI (reference sequence). V gave up 4 bases and J gave up 10 bases, with 8 bases separating them. DNA of the CDR3: TGTGCCAGCAGTTCCGGGACAGAGCAGTTCTTC. It is translated as CASSSGTEQFF.

The genes are TRBV19 and TRBJ2-1, with D tentatively TRBD2 (5 bases). Looked up from germline, CDR1 is LNHDA and CDR2 is SQIVND (reference sequence). Trimming took 0 bases from V and 0 from J, leaving 15 bases between them. The CDR3 is 18 residues long. Written as DNA, the CDR3 is TGTGCCAGTAGTATAGATCCTAGCCCCCTAAACTCCTACAATGAGCAGTTCTTC. It codes for CASSIDPSPLNSYNEQFF.

The V gene is TRBV28, the J gene TRBJ2-4; D is perhaps TRBD2 (5 bases). CDR1 and CDR2 from the germline V gene are MDHEN and SYDVKM. V was trimmed by 7 bases and J by 5 bases, leaving 12 bases between them. The CDR3 spans 13 residues. The CDR3 DNA reads as TGTGCCAGCATTAACCCCGGGGAAAACATTCAGTACTTC. Residues: CASINPGENIQYF.

The rearrangement links TRBV6-5 to TRBJ1-1; possibly TRBD1 for D (5 bases). The CDR3 sequence is 13 residues long. Germline V gene lookup returns CDR1 MNHEY and CDR2 SVGAGI. Between the trimmed V and J ends, which lost 5 bases and 6 bases, there was a span of 13 bases. CDR3 in amino acids: CASSRQNFAEAFF. The DNA of the CDR3 is TGTGCCAGCAGTCGACAGAACTTCGCTGAAGCTTTCTTT.

The chain carries TRBV6-4 and TRBJ1-2; TRBD1 might be the D (6 bases). V dropped 2 bases and J dropped 8 bases, with 12 bases sitting between them. The CDR3 spans 13 residues. Germline V gene data show CDR1 as MRHNA and CDR2 as SNTAGT. The CDR3: CASSDDRREGYTF. Here the CDR3 DNA reads TGTGCCAGCAGTGACGACAGGAGAGAGGGCTACACCTTC.